This TCR beta chain emerged from a study of OX40 agonist ivuxolimab in advanced cancers. Study-level findings and limits: With doses of 0.1-3.0 mg/kg, partial responders showed among the lowest clonal expansion. In CD8+ T cells, expanded clones were on average more numerous than in CD4+.

About this clone itself: The antigen remains undetermined.

Germline V CDR1 and CDR2: SGHTA, FQGNSA. After removal of 3 bases from V and 3 bases from J, the junction contained 5 bases not matched to a gene. The CDR3 contains 15 residues. The protocol was immunoSEQ multiplex PCR, while the TCRdb copy is restricted to in-frame clones and leaves out a portion. The sample comprises 70,000 to 80,000 clones, 93% of which are singletons, and roughly 6.5% rests with the top ten. This TCR derives from an adult with an advanced solid tumor such as melanoma, head and neck, liver or kidney cancer. The sample was CD4+ or CD8+ T cells sorted from blood, taken in a trial of the OX40 agonist ivuxolimab. This chain connects TRBV7-2 to TRBJ2-7, with TRBD2 matching over 10 bases. The CDR3 loop reads CASSLRTSGIYEQYF. CDR3 DNA: TGTGCCAGCAGCTTGAGGACTAGCGGCATCTACGAGCAGTACTTC.